The 9 T cell receptor beta chains reported below all come from one sample, sequenced in a study of control samples from healthy donors and cancer patients. Some clones are missing from TCRdb's copy, which holds only in-frame ones; the method was immunoSEQ multiplex PCR. The table includes some 120,000 clones, approximately 94% detected once. Sequencing was performed on blood. These receptors came from a man aged 30-40 years in good health.

V is TRBV29-1 and J is TRBJ1-1, with 7 bases lining up with TRBD1. In germline, CDR1 is SQVTM, CDR2 ANQGSEA. V trimming: 4 bases; J trimming: 8 bases; junction bases outside the gene matches: 19. The CDR3 totals 16 residues. CDR3 in amino acids: CSVVGLKGARGGEAFF. The CDR3 DNA reads TGCAGCGTTGTAGGGTTGAAGGGGGCCCGAGGTGGAGAAGCTTTCTTT.

V is TRBV19 and J is TRBJ1-6; TRBD1 aligns across 8 bases. The V gene end was trimmed by 6 bases and the J gene end by 8 bases; junction bases not matched to a gene: 6. The CDR3 length is 14 residues. From germline, CDR1 is LNHDA and CDR2 SQIVND (reference sequence). DNA of the CDR3: TGTGCCAGTAGAGAAGGACAGGGCGATTCACCCCTCCACTTT. Protein: CASREGQGDSPLHF.

The chain recombines TRBV19 with TRBJ1-5; TRBD1 is a possible D gene (6 bases). V shed 7 bases and J shed 2 bases, with 15 bases lying between them. This CDR3 is built from 15 residues. Germline CDR1 reads LNHDA; CDR2 reads SQIVND (reference sequence). CDR3 sequence: CASKGGEAGNQPQHF. The CDR3 DNA sequence: TGTGCCAGTAAAGGGGGGGAGGCGGGCAATCAGCCCCAGCATTTT.

The V and J genes are TRBV7-9 and TRBJ2-5; 7 positions agree with TRBD1. With V trimmed by 3 bases and J by 2 bases, 6 bases remained unmatched. This CDR3 region has 15 residues. Germline V gene data show CDR1 as SEHNR and CDR2 as FQNEAQ (reference sequence). This chain's CDR3 is CASSFLGQPQETQYF. The CDR3 coding sequence is TGTGCCAGCAGCTTCCTGGGACAGCCACAAGAGACCCAGTACTTC.

This chain connects TRBV4-3 to TRBJ2-3; tentatively, D is TRBD1 or TRBD2 (8 bases each). Looked up from germline, CDR1 is LGHNA and CDR2 is YSLEER. The CDR3 runs to 17 residues. Trimming shortened V by 4 bases and J by 3 bases, and 20 bases separated the two germline ends. The CDR3 DNA follows: TGCGCCAGCAGCCCCGGCGGGGGGACAGGTTCTACAGATACGCAGTATTTT. As protein: CASSPGGGTGSTDTQYF.

This rearrangement joins TRBV5-1 to TRBJ2-7, with D perhaps being TRBD1 or TRBD2 (5 bases each). The V end lost 0 bases, the J end lost 0 bases, and 10 bases lay between the germline ends. This CDR3 comprises 15 residues. The germline CDR1 and CDR2 sequences are SGHRS and YFSETQ. The CDR3 region is CASSLGSGTSYEQYF. In DNA form, the CDR3 reads TGCGCCAGCAGCTTGGGATCCGGGACCTCCTACGAGCAGTACTTC.

V and J are TRBV4-1 and TRBJ1-5; a possible D gene is TRBD1 (5 bases). CDR1 and CDR2 from the germline V gene are MGHRA and YSYEKL. Deletions cut 4 bases from V and 7 bases from J, with 20 bases between. CDR3 size: 16 residues. In DNA, the CDR3 is TGCGCCAGCAGCCTCGAATGGGCTAATGGGGGGCAGCCCCAGCATTTT. Encoded protein: CASSLEWANGGQPQHF.

The chain joins TRBV5-5 to TRBJ1-2, with a possible D match to TRBD1 (5 bases). V lost 1 base and J 3 bases, leaving 7 bases between the germline ends. Germline V gene lookup returns CDR1 SGHKS and CDR2 YYEKEE (reference sequence). The length of the CDR3 is 13 residues. In DNA, the CDR3 is TGTGCCAGCAGCTTGAGGGGAGACTATGGCTACACCTTC. Its protein is CASSLRGDYGYTF.

This sequence joins TRBV7-6 and TRBJ1-1; D might be TRBD1 (5 bases). The CDR3 loop spans 15 amino acids. The ends were cut back, 2 bases at V and 2 bases at J, with 12 bases in the middle. CDR1 is SGHVS and CDR2 is FNYEAQ in the germline V gene. The CDR3 reads CASSLSDSANTEAFF. For the CDR3, the DNA is TGTGCCAGCAGCTTAAGCGACAGCGCAAACACTGAAGCTTTCTTT.